The next 10 T cell receptor beta chains were all read from a single sample in a study of cytomegalovirus exposure and HLA in healthy donors. Using immunoSEQ multiplex PCR, the repertoire was profiled, and TCRdb retains in-frame clones only, with some absent. Here the sample spans 150,000 to 200,000 clones, roughly 84% being singletons. Sequences were obtained from PBMCs. Source of these receptors: a man aged 18 to 30 in good health and CMV-seropositive.

The gene calls are TRBV6-4 and TRBJ2-1, with TRBD2 identical over 12 bases. The germline V gene encodes CDR1 MRHNA and CDR2 SNTAGT. After removal of 4 bases from V and 4 bases from J, the junction contained 2 bases not matched to a gene. There are 15 residues in the CDR3. CDR3 coding DNA: TGTGCCAGCAGTGGCGGACTAGCGGGGTACAATGAGCAGTTCTTC. Its protein product is CASSGGLAGYNEQFF.

The chain couples TRBV7-2 to TRBJ2-1; 14 bases are a match to TRBD2. V shed 5 bases and J 7 bases; nucleotides not matched to a gene: 4. The germline V gene has CDR1 SGHTA and CDR2 FQGNSA. The CDR3 loop spans 15 amino acids. Written as DNA, the CDR3 is TGTGCCAGCAGCCTCGGACTAGCGGGGGGTAATGAGCAGTTCTTC. Translation: CASSLGLAGGNEQFF. Based on the CDR3 plus reference TRBV7-2 and TRBJ2-1, the full variable domain is GAGVSQSPSNKVTEKGKDVELRCDPISGHTALYWYRQSLGQGLEFLIYFQGNSAPDKSGLPSDRFSAERTGGSVSTLTIQRTQQEDSAVYLCASSLGLAGGNEQFFGPGTRLTVL.

The CDR3 loop is CASSPVGGSNQPQHF. CDR3 DNA sequence: TGTGCCAGCAGCCCGGTGGGGGGTAGCAATCAGCCCCAGCATTTT. This sequence joins TRBV4-2 and TRBJ1-5; D might be TRBD1 (5 bases). Deletions cut 4 bases from V and 0 bases from J, with 10 bases between. This CDR3 has 15 amino acids. Germline V gene data show CDR1 as LGHNA and CDR2 as YNFKEQ.

The chain employs TRBV11-1 and TRBJ2-5; 8 positions agree with TRBD1. This CDR3 has 14 amino acids. The germline V gene has CDR1 SGHAT and CDR2 FQDESV (reference sequence). J was trimmed by 3 bases and V by 5 bases; bases with no gene match: 5. The CDR3 DNA reads TGTGCCAGCAGCACAGGGACAGGAAAAGAGACCCAGTACTTC. Its protein is CASSTGTGKETQYF.

V and J are TRBV5-6 and TRBJ2-7; a weak D match, TRBD1 (6 bases). Trimming cost V 2 bases and J 5 bases, with 14 bases left between them. CDR1 and CDR2 from the germline V gene are SGHDT and YYEEEE. The CDR3 has 14 residues. This CDR3 is CASSFGQGRNEQYF. The CDR3, as DNA: TGTGCCAGCAGCTTCGGGCAGGGGAGAAACGAGCAGTACTTC.

The chain carries TRBV5-5 and TRBJ2-7; D possibly corresponds to TRBD1 (6 bases). V lost 3 bases, J lost 0 bases, and 10 bases lay in between. Germline lookup yields CDR1 SGHKS and CDR2 YYEKEE (reference sequence). CDR3 length: 14 amino acids. CDR3 amino acids: CASSSRDTSYEQYF. The CDR3 DNA follows: TGTGCCAGCAGCTCCAGGGACACCTCCTACGAGCAGTACTTC.

The genes are TRBV18 and TRBJ1-1; possible D gene TRBD1, 6 bases. CDR1 KGHSH and CDR2 LQKENI come from the germline V gene. This CDR3 is built from 14 residues. Trimming removed 4 bases from V and 1 base from J, with 10 bases in between. CDR3 sequence reads: CASSQDRPNTEAFF. Written as DNA, the CDR3 is TGTGCCAGCTCACAAGACAGGCCGAACACTGAAGCTTTCTTT.

V usage is TRBV2 and J usage is TRBJ2-6, with TRBD1 matching over 7 bases. V lost 0 bases and J lost 2; bases outside the gene matches: 1. From germline, CDR1 is SNHLY and CDR2 FYNNEI. This CDR3 spans 16 amino acids. CDR3 residues: CASSEAQGAGANVLTF. DNA for the CDR3: TGTGCCAGCAGTGAAGCGCAGGGGGCTGGGGCCAACGTCCTGACTTTC.

The V and J genes are TRBV6-6 and TRBJ2-1, with TRBD2 identical over 8 bases. In germline, CDR1 is MNHNY, CDR2 SVGAGI (reference sequence). CDR3 length: 15 amino acids. The V segment lost 2 bases and the J segment 4 bases; nucleotides outside the gene matches: 4. The CDR3 bases are TGTGCCAGCAGTTACGGCCTAGCGGGTTACAATGAGCAGTTCTTC. Protein: CASSYGLAGYNEQFF.

The chain is built from TRBV9 and TRBJ1-2; D is unresolved. The CDR3 runs 10 residues. Per the germline V gene, CDR1 is SGDLS and CDR2 is YYNGEE. V lost 5 bases and J lost 8, with 7 bases in between. The CDR3 loop is CASSGGGYTF. CDR3 in DNA: TGTGCCAGCAGTGGCGGGGGCTACACCTTC.